Below are 27 T cell receptor beta chains sequenced from a single sample in a study of blood T cell repertoires in COVID-19. Assay: immunoSEQ multiplex PCR; the TCRdb copy retains only in-frame clones and omits some. This repertoire shows 400,000 or so clones, 89% found once; its top ten account for around 1.5%. The sample consisted of peripheral blood. The receptors stem from a woman aged 40 to 50 with COVID-19, enrolled during active disease.

This clone was seen more than once but under ten times. The chain employs TRBV28 and TRBJ1-5, with 8 bases fitting TRBD1. This CDR3 is 16 amino acids long. Germline V gives CDR1 MDHEN, CDR2 SYDVKM. The J segment lost 4 bases and the V segment lost 6 bases, leaving 11 bases of the junction unmatched. In nucleotides, the CDR3 is TGTGCCAGCAGCCGGACAGGGAATTTAAGGAATCAGCCCCAGCATTTT. It encodes CASSRTGNLRNQPQHF.

This chain joins TRBV5-6 and TRBJ2-1; tentative D call: TRBD2 (6 bases). Looked up from germline, CDR1 is SGHDT and CDR2 is YYEEEE. Deletions cut 4 bases from V and 9 bases from J, with 23 bases between. The CDR3 is 16 amino acids. As DNA, the CDR3 is TGTGCCAGCAGCCCTATCCGACTAGTGTCATTGGGTGAGCAGTTCTTC. Translation gives CASSPIRLVSLGEQFF.

The V call is TRBV5-1, the J call TRBJ2-5, with 7 bases identical to TRBD1. CDR1 is SGHRS, CDR2 YFSETQ, per germline. Losses at the gene ends were 4 bases for V and 5 bases for J; bases not matched to a gene: 5. The CDR3 covers 13 residues. CDR3 nucleotide sequence: TGCGCCAGCAGCCGGAACAGGGGTGAGACCCAGTACTTC. Translating it yields CASSRNRGETQYF. Supplemented by reference TRBV5-1 and TRBJ2-5, the full variable domain reads KAGVTQTPRYLIKTRGQQVTLSCSPISGHRSVSWYQQTPGQGLQFLFEYFSETQRNKGNFPGRFSGRQFSNSRSEMNVSTLELGDSALYLCASSRNRGETQYFGPGTRLLVL.

The V call is TRBV19, the J call TRBJ1-1; 7 bases are shared with TRBD1. Germline CDR1 is LNHDA and CDR2 is SQIVND (reference sequence). The length of the CDR3 is 15 residues. Trimming at V came to 5 bases and at J to 3 bases, leaving 9 bases not matched to a gene. The CDR3 DNA follows: TGTGCCAGTAGTCGCCCAGGGGGTTGGGACACTGAAGCTTTCTTT. Translating gives CASSRPGGWDTEAFF.

The table lists this clone with a count of one. This chain connects TRBV9 to TRBJ1-1; TRBD1 matches at 8 bases. The length of the CDR3 is 13 residues. Trimming removed 5 bases from V and 5 bases from J; junction bases left unmatched: 5. Germline-derived CDR1 and CDR2 are SGDLS and YYNGEE. The CDR3 protein is CASRTGEGTEAFF. The CDR3 DNA follows: TGTGCCAGCAGGACAGGGGAAGGGACTGAAGCTTTCTTT. Combining the CDR3 with reference TRBV9 and TRBJ1-1 gives the whole variable domain DSGVTQTPKHLITATGQRVTLRCSPRSGDLSVYWYQQSLDQGLQFLIQYYNGEERAKGNILERFSAQQFPDLHSELNLSSLELGDSALYFCASRTGEGTEAFFGQGTRLTVV.

Turning to this clone: This sample also contains other DNA sequences that code for the same CDR3. The rearrangement links TRBV7-2 to TRBJ1-2; 9 nucleotides agree with TRBD1. The CDR3 loop spans 13 amino acids. V trimming: 5 bases; J trimming: 4 bases; junction bases outside the gene matches: 2. CDR1 and CDR2 (germline): SGHTA, FQGNSA. The CDR3 DNA sequence: TGTGCCAGCAGCCCGACAGGGGGCTATGGCTACACCTTC. Its translation is CASSPTGGYGYTF.

V usage is TRBV19 and J usage is TRBJ1-1; D perhaps matches TRBD1 (6 bases). This CDR3 has 13 residues. Germline CDR1 LNHDA, CDR2 SQIVND (reference sequence). The V and J ends lost 5 bases and 5 bases respectively, with 12 bases between them. CDR3 loop: CASSSFGQTEAFF. In DNA, the CDR3 is TGTGCCAGTAGTTCCTTTGGACAGACTGAAGCTTTCTTT.

The J gene is TRBJ1-6, the V gene TRBV7-2, with 7 bases aligning to TRBD1. Germline CDR1 is SGHTA and CDR2 is FQGNSA. Trimming at V came to 5 bases and at J to 10 bases, leaving 11 bases not matched to a gene. The CDR3 consists of 15 residues. CDR3 loop: CASSLFGQGDSPLHF. As DNA, the CDR3 is TGTGCCAGCAGCCTCTTTGGGCAGGGGGACTCACCCCTCCACTTT. Looking up the rest from reference TRBV7-2 and TRBJ1-6 gives the full variable domain: GAGVSQSPSNKVTEKGKDVELRCDPISGHTALYWYRQSLGQGLEFLIYFQGNSAPDKSGLPSDRFSAERTGGSVSTLTIQRTQQEDSAVYLCASSLFGQGDSPLHFGNGTRLTVT.

This clone showed up just once. The chain links TRBV7-2 to TRBJ1-1; 7 bases map to TRBD1. CDR1 is SGHTA and CDR2 is FQGNSA in the germline V gene. After removal of 0 bases from V and 8 bases from J, the junction contained 9 bases not matched to a gene. The CDR3 loop spans 15 amino acids. The CDR3, as DNA: TGTGCCAGCAGCTTAGCGGTTACGACAGGGTGGGAAGCTTTCTTT. As protein: CASSLAVTTGWEAFF.

The chain uses TRBV21-1 and TRBJ2-5; TRBD2, the D gene given by the table, was not confirmed from the DNA. TRBV21-1 represents a pseudogene. The CDR3 extends over 15 amino acids. CDR3 coding DNA: TGTGCCAGCAGCGGACTAGCGGATAGAAAAGAGACCCAGTACTTC. Amino acids: CASSGLADRKETQYF.

J is TRBJ1-4 and V is TRBV6-6; TRBD1 is a possible D gene (5 bases). This CDR3 has 14 residues. V lost 8 bases and J 2 bases, leaving 12 bases between the germline ends. Germline V gene sequence: CDR1 MNHNY, CDR2 SVGAGI (reference sequence). CDR3: CASVPGGTNEKLFF. Here the CDR3 DNA reads TGTGCCAGCGTCCCGGGGGGGACTAATGAAAAACTGTTTTTT.

About this clone itself: Sequence at one end of the junction differs from germline and may be a read error. The chain links TRBV6-1 to TRBJ2-1, with 8 positions matching TRBD2. This CDR3 contains 15 residues. CDR1 and CDR2 from the germline V gene are MNHNS and SASEGT. The CDR3 is CASREAGLEYNEQFF. As DNA, the CDR3 is TGTGCCAGCAGAGAAGCGGGACTAGAATACAATGAGCAGTTCTTC.

V gene TRBV28 combines with J gene TRBJ2-2, with a possible D match to TRBD1 (5 bases). CDR1 is MDHEN and CDR2 is SYDVKM in the germline V gene. The CDR3 spans 16 residues. V gave up 8 bases and J gave up 3 bases, with 19 bases separating them. DNA for the CDR3: TGTGCCAGCGGAAGCGTGGCCAGGGCCTACACCGGGGAGCTGTTTTTT. It translates to CASGSVARAYTGELFF.

V gene TRBV3-1 (or the pseudogene TRBV3-2) combines with J gene TRBJ1-1; a possible D gene is TRBD1 (5 bases). With 1 base removed from V and 7 bases from J, the gap between germline ends came to 10 bases. CDR3 length: 13 residues. Per germline, CDR1 LGHDT and CDR2 YNNKEL (reference sequence). The CDR3 is CASSQAGAIEAFF. The DNA of the CDR3 is TGTGCCAGCAGCCAAGCTGGGGCAATTGAAGCTTTCTTT.

V and J are TRBV7-2 and TRBJ2-1; possible D gene TRBD1, 5 bases. The CDR3 is made up of 15 amino acids. With 1 base removed from V and 8 bases from J, the gap between germline ends came to 15 bases. Germline V CDR1 and CDR2: SGHTA, FQGNSA. The chain's CDR3 is CASSLEYRLTDEQFF. The DNA for the CDR3 is TGTGCCAGCAGCTTAGAGTACAGGCTTACCGATGAGCAGTTCTTC.

The chain recombines TRBV10-2 with TRBJ2-3; tentative D call: TRBD1 (5 bases). CDR1 is WSHSY, CDR2 SAAADI, per germline. The CDR3 is 14 amino acids. Between the trimmed V and J ends, which lost 2 bases and 4 bases, there was a span of 10 bases. This CDR3 is CASSEGRAADTQYF. CDR3 bases: TGCGCCAGCAGTGAGGGCAGGGCGGCAGATACGCAGTATTTT.

This chain links TRBV7-9 with TRBJ1-1; 8 nucleotides align to TRBD1. Germline V gene data show CDR1 as SEHNR and CDR2 as FQNEAQ (reference sequence). This CDR3 comprises 14 residues. V lost 5 bases and J lost 6; bases outside the gene matches: 8. The CDR3 DNA reads TGTGCCAGCAGCCGTGGGCAGGGGGCCCCTGAAGCTTTCTTT. This translates into CASSRGQGAPEAFF.

The V gene is TRBV4-1, the J gene TRBJ2-5; 13 bases match TRBD2. The CDR3 has 19 amino acids. Per the germline V gene, CDR1 is MGHRA and CDR2 is YSYEKL. The J segment lost 2 bases and the V segment lost 0 bases, leaving 9 bases of the junction unmatched. CDR3 sequence: CASSQDRGLAGVTQETQYF. CDR3 DNA sequence: TGCGCCAGCAGCCAAGATCGTGGACTAGCGGGGGTAACACAAGAGACCCAGTACTTC.

V is TRBV6-1 and J is TRBJ1-3, with D perhaps matching TRBD1 (6 bases). The V and J ends lost 2 bases and 2 bases respectively, with 10 bases between them. Germline-derived CDR1 and CDR2 are MNHNS and SASEGT. CDR3 size: 15 residues. The CDR3 sequence: CASSELSGAGNTIYF. As DNA, the CDR3 is TGTGCCAGCAGTGAATTGTCAGGGGCTGGAAACACCATATATTTT.

In its sample, this clone was seen a few times. The V call is TRBV20-1, the J call TRBJ2-7; 7 bases line up with TRBD2. CDR3 length equals 13 residues. The ends lost 3 bases at V and 7 bases at J; junction bases unmatched: 9. Germline V gene data show CDR1 as DFQATT and CDR2 as SNEGSKA (reference sequence). For the CDR3, the DNA is TGCAGTGCTAGTGCCCTAGCGGAACGGGAGCAGTACTTC. Its protein product is CSASALAEREQYF.

The V gene is TRBV27, the J gene TRBJ1-2, with TRBD1 matching over 9 bases. The CDR3 spans 16 residues. J lost 7 bases, V lost 3 bases, and 12 bases had no gene match. CDR1 is MNHEY and CDR2 is SMNVEV in the germline V gene (reference sequence). CDR3 DNA: TGTGCCAGCAGTTTCAGGGACAGGGTTAACATCGGTGGCTACACCTTC. Protein sequence: CASSFRDRVNIGGYTF.

This clone was seen just once. The rearrangement links TRBV19 to TRBJ1-2; 8 nucleotides agree with TRBD1. The CDR3 is 12 amino acids. J was trimmed by 2 bases and V by 9 bases; bases with no gene match: 2. Germline assignment: CDR1 LNHDA and CDR2 SQIVND (reference sequence). The CDR3 DNA sequence: TGTGCCAGCCAGGGGGCGAACTATGGCTACACCTTC. It translates to CASQGANYGYTF.

The chain has TRBV9 and TRBJ1-3; possibly TRBD1 for D (6 bases). CDR1 is SGDLS and CDR2 is YYNGEE in the germline V gene. V shed 4 bases and J shed 1 base, with 12 bases lying between them. The CDR3 is 15 residues long. The DNA for the CDR3 is TGTGCCAGCAGCCCTACCAGGGGATCTGGAAACACCATATATTTT. It yields the protein CASSPTRGSGNTIYF.

The rearrangement joins TRBV5-4 to TRBJ1-4; 9 bases are a match to TRBD1. With V trimmed by 2 bases and J by 8 bases, 10 bases remained unmatched. The CDR3 loop spans 16 amino acids. CDR1 and CDR2 (germline): SGHNT, YYREEE (reference sequence). The CDR3 protein is CASSFGKRTGDEKLFF. DNA of the CDR3: TGTGCCAGCAGCTTCGGGAAGAGGACAGGGGACGAAAAACTGTTTTTT.

This chain links TRBV4-1 with TRBJ1-1; weak D call: TRBD1 (6 bases). Germline V gene lookup returns CDR1 MGHRA and CDR2 YSYEKL. V shed 0 bases and J shed 6 bases, with 11 bases lying between them. The CDR3 sequence is 14 residues long. The CDR3 here is CASSQDQAGAEAFF. The DNA for the CDR3 is TGCGCCAGCAGCCAAGATCAGGCAGGGGCTGAAGCTTTCTTT.

V and J are TRBV19 and TRBJ2-3; D gene uncertain. Between the trimmed V and J ends, which lost 5 bases and 6 bases, there was a span of 15 bases. The CDR3 runs to 14 residues. In germline, CDR1 is LNHDA, CDR2 SQIVND (reference sequence). The CDR3 DNA reads TGTGCCAGTAGTCCTCGGCCAGGCCGGGATACGCAGTATTTT. Its protein is CASSPRPGRDTQYF.

The rearrangement uses TRBV7-2 and TRBJ2-1; unclear D gene. Germline values: CDR1 SGHTA, CDR2 FQGNSA. There are 17 residues in the CDR3. V was trimmed by 3 bases and J by 0 bases, leaving 15 bases between them. The CDR3 DNA follows: TGTGCCAGCAGCTTTGAGGCTCCCTCGAGCTCCTACAATGAGCAGTTCTTC. Encoded protein: CASSFEAPSSSYNEQFF.